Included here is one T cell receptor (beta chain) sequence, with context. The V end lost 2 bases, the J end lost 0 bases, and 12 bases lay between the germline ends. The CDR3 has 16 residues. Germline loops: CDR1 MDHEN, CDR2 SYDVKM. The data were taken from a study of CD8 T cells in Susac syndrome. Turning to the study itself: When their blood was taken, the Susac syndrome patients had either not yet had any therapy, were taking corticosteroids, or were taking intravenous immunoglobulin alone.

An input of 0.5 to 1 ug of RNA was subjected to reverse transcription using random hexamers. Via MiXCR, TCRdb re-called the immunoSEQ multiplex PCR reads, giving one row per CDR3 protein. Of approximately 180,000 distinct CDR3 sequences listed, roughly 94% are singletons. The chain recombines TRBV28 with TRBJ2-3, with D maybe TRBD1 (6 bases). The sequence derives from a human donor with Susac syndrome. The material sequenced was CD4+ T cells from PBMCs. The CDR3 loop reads CASSLGGKGSTDTQYF. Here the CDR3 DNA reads TGTGCCAGCAGTTTAGGGGGCAAAGGGAGCACAGATACGCAGTATTTT.